The rows below give T cell receptor beta chains drawn from one sample of a study of OX40 agonist ivuxolimab in advanced cancers. Profiled with immunoSEQ multiplex PCR; TCRdb holds only in-frame clones, not every one. The sample records 75,000 to 80,000 clones, around four fifths being singletons. The sequences come from CD4+ or CD8+ T cells sorted from blood, collected in a trial of the OX40 agonist ivuxolimab. Receptor source: an adult with an advanced solid tumor such as melanoma, head and neck, liver or kidney cancer. The CDR3 runs from the conserved cysteine through the conserved F or W. The D gene is left open where the match is weak. For some rows the clone size is stated as once, few or many, or as a class when expanded; others skip it.

clone_size	v_call	d_call	j_call	cdr3_aa	cdr3_nt
once	TRBV9	TRBD2	TRBJ2-5	CASSVAHPGLAGQETQYF	TGTGCCAGCAGCGTAGCCCACCCCGGACTAGCGGGACAAGAGACCCAGTACTTC
.	TRBV5-6	TRBD1	TRBJ2-5	CASSGGQVLETQYF	TGTGCCAGCAGCGGCGGACAGGTATTGGAGACCCAGTACTTC
.	TRBV27	.	TRBJ2-2	CASSLGGSWSGELFF	TGTGCCAGCAGTTTAGGGGGTAGTTGGTCCGGGGAGCTGTTTTTT
once	TRBV13	.	TRBJ1-3	CASSFLTTSGNTIYF	TGTGCCAGCAGCTTCCTAACGACCTCTGGAAACACCATATATTTT
.	TRBV4-3	.	TRBJ2-1	CASSSGRSNEQFF	TGCGCCAGCAGCTCCGGAAGAAGCAATGAGCAGTTCTTC
few	TRBV7-9	TRBD2	TRBJ2-3	CASSSGGDTQYF	TGTGCCAGCAGCTCCGGGGGGGATACGCAGTATTTT
.	TRBV7-9	.	TRBJ1-3	CASSTGYSGNTIYF	TGTGCCAGCAGCACGGGTTACTCTGGAAACACCATATATTTT
.	TRBV11-2	.	TRBJ2-5	CASSPPRRQETQYF	TGTGCCAGCAGCCCCCCCAGGAGACAAGAGACCCAGTACTTC
few	TRBV30	.	TRBJ2-7	CAWSLIHLRPYEQYF	TGTGCCTGGAGCCTCATTCACCTCCGGCCCTACGAGCAGTACTTC
.	TRBV7-2	.	TRBJ2-1	CASSPRSDFEQFF	TGTGCCAGCAGCCCCCGAAGCGACTTCGAGCAGTTCTTC
.	TRBV5-1	.	TRBJ2-6	CASSLDVSGANVLTF	TGCGCCAGCAGCTTGGATGTCTCTGGGGCCAACGTCCTGACTTTC
.	TRBV10-3	TRBD1	TRBJ2-6	CAISDLLTDRGAGANVLTF	TGTGCCATCAGTGATTTATTAACGGACAGGGGAGCTGGGGCCAACGTCCTGACTTTC
.	TRBV7-2	.	TRBJ2-3	CASSLVGGSSTDTQYF	TGTGCCAGCAGCTTAGTGGGGGGATCTAGCACAGATACGCAGTATTTT
.	TRBV25-1	TRBD1	TRBJ1-1	CASSELGQGALGAFF	TGTGCCAGCAGTGAGTTAGGACAGGGGGCCTTAGGAGCTTTCTTT
.	TRBV30	TRBD2	TRBJ2-3	CAWKRGLAGEAQYF	TGTGCCTGGAAAAGGGGACTAGCGGGGGAGGCGCAGTATTTT